Given below is one T cell receptor (beta chain) in context. The sample comes from a study of blood T cell repertoires in COVID-19. V lost 5 bases and J lost 3, with 5 bases in between. The CDR3 totals 11 residues. The germline gives CDR1 SGHRS, CDR2 YFSETQ. Produced via immunoSEQ multiplex PCR; TCRdb's table is partial and in-frame only. Found here are 300,000 to 350,000 clones, around nine tenths of them singletons; the top ten hold roughly 6.6%. Enrolled during active infection, Seattle patients were then followed longitudinally. The specimen was peripheral blood. This receptor was taken from a woman between 65 and 79 years old with COVID-19, enrolled during active disease. The rearrangement joins TRBV5-1 to TRBJ2-5; D remains ambiguous. CDR3 loop: CASSLKETQYF. The CDR3 region has the DNA TGCGCCAGCAGTCTAAAAGAGACCCAGTACTTC.